This T cell receptor (beta chain) was sequenced during a study of blood T cell repertoires in COVID-19. Across the whole study: Sites in the United States, Italy and Spain provided acute and convalescent COVID-19 samples. PBMCs, B-cell-depleted T cells, or T cells were the source of the cDNA or gDNA that made up the material.

TCRdb's table, derived via immunoSEQ multiplex PCR, lists solely in-frame clones and lacks some. This sample has around 180,000 clones, with nearly 85% found just once. The CDR3 extends over 16 amino acids. From germline, CDR1 is ENHRY and CDR2 SYGVKD. V dropped 0 bases and J dropped 2 bases, with 11 bases sitting between them. The receptor was isolated from a woman aged 25 to 39 with acute or convalescent COVID-19. The chain uses TRBV10-3 and TRBJ1-5, with no clear D. The sample consisted of peripheral blood. The CDR3 reads CAISESVGSGNQPQHF. The CDR3 coding sequence is TGTGCCATCAGTGAGTCTGTAGGGAGTGGCAATCAGCCCCAGCATTTT.